These 25 T cell receptor beta chains were all obtained from the same sample, sequenced in a study of blood T cells in healthy people across ages. The use of a sample-barcoded 5' primer and a J-beta primer mix characterized a second PCR of 7 to 11 cycles. TCRdb re-called the 5' RACE reads through MiXCR, storing one row per CDR3 protein. This table has fewer than 800,000 distinct CDR3 sequences, 49% appearing once. The sequenced material came from blood. These receptor sequences come from a woman aged 60-70 years in good health.

The J gene is TRBJ2-5, the V gene TRBV3-1; D gene ambiguous. The DNA end lines up better with TRBJ2-7; the J call may be wrong. Per germline, CDR1 LGHDT and CDR2 YNNKEL (reference sequence). The CDR3 is 12 residues long. CDR3 region: CASSIVYYEQYF. The CDR3 DNA sequence: TGTGCCAGCAGTATCGTTTACTACGAGCAGTACTTC.

The chain combines TRBV28 with TRBJ2-7; 9 bases align to TRBD1. CDR3 length: 14 residues. The V and J ends lost 7 bases and 4 bases, in that order; junction bases with no gene match: 8. Looked up from germline, CDR1 is MDHEN and CDR2 is SYDVKM. CDR3 region: CASKSPGQGYEQYF. CDR3 DNA sequence: TGTGCCAGCAAATCCCCGGGACAGGGTTACGAGCAGTACTTC.

The CDR3 nucleotides read TGTGCCAGCAGTTACCCCTTTCGGGCTGGAGATTACGAGCAGTACTTC. Protein product: CASSYPFRAGDYEQYF. This chain links TRBV6-6 with TRBJ2-7; D is unclear. CDR1 is MNHNY and CDR2 is SVGAGI in the germline V gene (reference sequence). The CDR3 extends over 16 amino acids. V was trimmed by 2 bases and J by 4 bases, leaving 18 bases between them.

This clonotype came up a few times. This rearrangement joins TRBV12-3 or TRBV12-4 to TRBJ1-2; no reliable D call. Between the trimmed V and J ends, which lost 6 bases and 4 bases, there was a span of 6 bases. This CDR3 region has 11 residues. CDR3 in DNA: TGTGCCAGCAGGAGGACCTATGGCTACACCTTC. It specifies CASRRTYGYTF.

This chain links TRBV18 with TRBJ2-1, with D perhaps matching TRBD2 (5 bases). This CDR3 has 16 residues. In germline, CDR1 is KGHSH, CDR2 LQKENI. With 3 bases removed from V and 4 bases from J, the gap between germline ends came to 16 bases. The CDR3 region is CASSPILGGGYNEQFF. The CDR3 DNA follows: TGTGCCAGCTCACCGATCTTGGGCGGAGGATACAATGAGCAGTTCTTC.

This clonotype has just a few counts. The junction does not match germline at one end; this may be a read error. The rearrangement joins TRBV7-7 to TRBJ2-1; 7 bases map to TRBD2. Germline values: CDR1 SSHAT, CDR2 FNYEAQ (reference sequence). CDR3 size: 15 residues. In nucleotides, the CDR3 is TGTGCTAGCAGCTCTGCGGGAGCGCGCTATAATGAGCAGTTCTTC. Residues: CASSSAGARYNEQFF.

This clonotype showed up just a few times. This chain joins TRBV12-3 or TRBV12-4 and TRBJ2-3; D gene unclear. The CDR3 contains 11 residues. The V end was cut by 2 bases, the J end by 14 bases, with 11 bases between. DNA for the CDR3: TGTGCCAGCAGTTTAACCTTGGACCCGTATTTT. Translated: CASSLTLDPYF.

In this sample, this clonotype turned up a few times. This rearrangement joins TRBV20-1 to TRBJ1-6; 7 bases are a match to TRBD1. Germline lookup yields CDR1 DFQATT and CDR2 SNEGSKA (reference sequence). The CDR3 is 15 residues long. In DNA, the CDR3 is TGCAGCCGACAGGGTTTGAGCTCCTATAATTCACCCCTCCACTTT. It translates to CSRQGLSSYNSPLHF.

This clonotype was seen a few times. V is TRBV29-1 and J is TRBJ1-1, with D possibly TRBD1 on 5 matching bases. This CDR3 contains 13 residues. The germline CDR1 and CDR2 sequences are SQVTM and ANQGSEA. Trimming removed 7 bases at V and 2 bases at J, with 14 bases between. CDR3 in amino acids: CSGTGNGNTEAFF. In nucleotides, the CDR3 is TGCAGCGGTACAGGCAACGGTAACACTGAAGCTTTCTTT.

A remark on this clonotype: Compared with germline, one end of the junction differs, possibly owing to a read error. The V call is TRBV11-2, the J call TRBJ2-2, with D possibly TRBD2 on 6 matching bases. This CDR3 has 16 residues. Germline CDR1 SGHAT, CDR2 FQNNGV. Here the CDR3 DNA reads TGTGCCAGCGGCTTAGCTGGAGGGATGTCCACCGGGGAGCTGTTTTTT. Translation gives CASGLAGGMSTGELFF.

The chain recombines TRBV24-1 with TRBJ1-1; D uncertain. CDR1 is KGHDR and CDR2 is SFDVKD in the germline V gene. V was trimmed by 5 bases and J by 0 bases, leaving 6 bases between them. This CDR3 contains 13 residues. The CDR3 sequence is CATSGSMNTEAFF. CDR3 DNA: TGTGCCACCAGTGGTTCCATGAACACTGAAGCTTTCTTT.

This chain joins TRBV20-1 and TRBJ2-7; 8 nucleotides align to TRBD2. CDR1 DFQATT and CDR2 SNEGSKA come from the germline V gene (reference sequence). The V gene end was trimmed by 8 bases and the J gene end by 0 bases; junction bases not matched to a gene: 12. This CDR3 comprises 15 residues. The CDR3 sequence is CSPHGGGTVSYEQYF. CDR3 nucleotides: TGCAGTCCACACGGGGGGGGGACTGTCTCCTACGAGCAGTACTTC.

The genes are TRBV20-1 and TRBJ2-7, with D possibly matching TRBD1 (6 bases). The CDR3 runs to 15 residues. The V and J ends lost 2 bases and 3 bases respectively, with 17 bases between them. Germline V lookup: CDR1 DFQATT, CDR2 SNEGSKA (reference sequence). The CDR3 protein is CSARRMGDIYYEQYF. CDR3 DNA: TGCAGTGCTAGAAGAATGGGGGACATTTACTACGAGCAGTACTTC.

This clonotype occurred many times. The chain employs TRBV7-9 and TRBJ1-2; 7 bases agree with TRBD1. The CDR3 runs 14 residues. V lost 5 bases, J lost 4 bases, and 7 bases stayed unmatched. CDR1 and CDR2 from the germline V gene are SEHNR and FQNEAQ (reference sequence). The CDR3 DNA follows: TGTGCCAGCAGCGAACACCGGACAGGCTATGGCTACACCTTC. It codes for CASSEHRTGYGYTF.

The CDR3: CASTQPGLAGGSQYF. The CDR3 DNA reads TGTGCCAGCACCCAACCGGGACTAGCGGGAGGGTCCCAGTACTTC. The rearrangement links TRBV6-2 or TRBV6-3 to TRBJ2-7; 16 positions match TRBD2. The germline V gene encodes CDR1 MNHEY and CDR2 SVGEGT. The CDR3 sequence is 15 residues long. V lost 7 bases to trimming and J lost 10 bases; unmatched junction nucleotides: 10.

This clonotype was counted between two and nine times. The rearrangement uses TRBV12-3 or TRBV12-4 and TRBJ2-1, with 10 bases matching TRBD1. The CDR3 contains 17 residues. The trim removed 5 bases at V and 1 base at J, leaving 8 bases unmatched. The CDR3, as DNA: TGTGCCAGCAGTATGACAGGGGGCAGGGGATCCTACAATGAGCAGTTCTTC. Translated: CASSMTGGRGSYNEQFF.

This clonotype has a single count. The rearrangement uses TRBV3-1 and TRBJ1-2; the D is unclear. Trimming removed 2 bases at V and 8 bases at J, with 6 bases between. The CDR3 contains 11 residues. Germline CDR1 is LGHDT and CDR2 is YNNKEL (reference sequence). CDR3: CASSQKSGYTF. Written as DNA, the CDR3 is TGTGCCAGCAGCCAAAAGAGCGGCTACACCTTC.

The chain joins TRBV12-3 or TRBV12-4 to TRBJ1-2, with 11 bases lining up with TRBD1. CDR3 length: 15 residues. The V and J ends lost 2 bases and 4 bases, in that order; junction bases with no gene match: 3. The CDR3 sequence is CASSLRTGGVYGYTF. The CDR3 DNA is TGTGCCAGCAGTTTACGGACAGGGGGCGTCTATGGCTACACCTTC.

This chain uses TRBV10-3 with TRBJ2-1, with D possibly being TRBD1 (5 bases). Germline CDR1 and CDR2: ENHRY and SYGVKD. V lost 5 bases and J lost 15, with 14 bases in between. This CDR3 region has 11 residues. In nucleotides, the CDR3 is TGTGCCATCAGTACCCAGGGAACCTCGTTCTTC. It yields the protein CAISTQGTSFF.

The V gene is TRBV27, the J gene TRBJ2-7; 11 nucleotides agree with TRBD1. V lost 2 bases, J lost 3 bases, and 9 bases stayed unmatched. This CDR3 has 17 amino acids. The germline V gene has CDR1 MNHEY and CDR2 SMNVEV (reference sequence). CDR3 loop: CASSLRGRGTGGYEQYF. Written as DNA, the CDR3 is TGTGCCAGCAGTTTACGGGGACGTGGGACAGGGGGCTACGAGCAGTACTTC.

V gene TRBV7-9 combines with J gene TRBJ2-5, with a tentative D call TRBD2 (7 bases). The V gene lost 10 bases and the J gene lost 2 bases, with 11 bases spanning the gap. This CDR3 contains 12 residues. Germline V lookup: CDR1 SEHNR, CDR2 FQNEAQ (reference sequence). This CDR3 reads CATGGRQETQYF. CDR3 in DNA: TGTGCCACGGGGGGCCGTCAAGAGACCCAGTACTTC.

J is TRBJ2-5 and V is TRBV7-6; D gene ambiguous. The DNA matches TRBJ2-7 better at its end, which makes the J call doubtful. The V gene's germline CDR1 is SGHVS and CDR2 FNYEAQ. The CDR3 sequence is 19 residues long. CDR3 sequence (DNA): TGTGCCAGCAGCCCCCCGCGAGCCAGGATTAGGGCAGGTTCCTACGAGCAGTACTTC. Translation: CASSPPRARIRAGSYEQYF.

The rearrangement joins TRBV9 to TRBJ2-7, with 7 bases that match TRBD2. The J call is uncertain, as TRBJ2-5 better fits the DNA end. CDR3 size: 16 residues. CDR1 and CDR2 (germline): SGDLS, YYNGEE. DNA for the CDR3: TGTGCCAGCAGCCTCGACGTGGGAGGGCCTTTGGAGACCCAGTACTTC. This translates into CASSLDVGGPLETQYF.

The rearrangement joins TRBV12-3 or TRBV12-4 to TRBJ2-2; D is ambiguous. There are 13 residues in the CDR3. V lost 1 base, J lost 8 bases, and 8 bases lay in between. CDR3 sequence (DNA): TGTGCCAGCAGTTTAGTGTATACAGGGGAGCTGTTTTTT. Amino acids: CASSLVYTGELFF.

The count of this clonotype is one. The chain uses TRBV7-2 and TRBJ2-7; TRBD2 is a possible D gene (5 bases). This CDR3 region has 16 residues. The germline CDR1 and CDR2 sequences are SGHTA and FQGNSA. The V and J ends lost 8 bases and 0 bases respectively, with 20 bases between them. The CDR3 bases are TGTGCCAGCGTTAAGAGTGCCGGGATAAGCTCCTACGAGCAGTACTTC. Translation gives CASVKSAGISSYEQYF.